Listed below are T cell receptor beta chains from one sample, sequenced in a study of T-cell memory formation after mild COVID-19. TCRdb reanalysed the 5' RACE reads using MiXCR and keeps one entry per CDR3 protein. The sample records 180,000 or so distinct CDR3 sequences, around 10% being singletons. Sequenced sample: PBMCs or a T cell subset sorted from them (not recorded which). These receptor sequences come from a man aged 18 to 29 who had mild COVID-19 (a few samples of this study predate the infection). Cell type and time point are not known. Each CDR3 is given with its conserved first and last residue. D genes are given only for firm matches. The size of a clone is reported for some rows only, either as once, few or many, or as a class for expanded clones.

J gene,V gene,D gene,clone size,CDR3 DNA,CDR3 protein
TRBJ2-7,TRBV9,TRBD2,-,TGTGCCAGCAGCGTAGGAGCTAGCGGGGGTTACGAGCAGTACTTC,CASSVGASGGYEQYF
TRBJ1-1,TRBV29-1,-,-,TGCAGCGTTGTGATGCGCAGTCTGAACACTGAAGCTTTCTTT,CSVVMRSLNTEAFF
TRBJ1-1,TRBV5-1,TRBD1,many,TGCGCCAGCAGGGTGCCGGGACAGAGCACTGAAGCTTTCTTT,CASRVPGQSTEAFF
TRBJ2-6,TRBV5-1,TRBD1,-,TGCGCCAGCAGCTTGAATGGGCCAACAGGGGTTGGCTCTGGGGCCAACGTCCTGACTTTC,CASSLNGPTGVGSGANVLTF
TRBJ1-6,TRBV4-3,-,-,TGCGCCAGCAGCCAAGTGGTGATGGTGGGTTCACCCCTCCACTTT,CASSQVVMVGSPLHF
TRBJ1-1,TRBV11-2,-,few,TGTGCCAGCAGCTTTTGGATGGGGGACACTGAAGCTTTCTTT,CASSFWMGDTEAFF
TRBJ2-3,TRBV24-1,TRBD2,-,TGTGCCACCAGTGACCCGCCGGGACTAGCGGTGGAGAGTTACACAGATACGCAGTATTTT,CATSDPPGLAVESYTDTQYF
TRBJ1-1,TRBV18,TRBD1,-,TGTGCCAGCTCACTCCAGACAGGGATAGGCGCTGAAGCTTTCTTT,CASSLQTGIGAEAFF
TRBJ2-3,TRBV12-3/TRBV12-4,-,-,TGTGCCAGCAGTTTTCTCTTGGGACCGCGTGCTCCAGATACGCAGTATTTT,CASSFLLGPRAPDTQYF
TRBJ1-1,TRBV12-3/TRBV12-4,TRBD1,few,TGTGCCAGCAGTCCCCGGACAGGGGGAAACACTGAAGCTTTCTTT,CASSPRTGGNTEAFF
TRBJ1-2,TRBV9,-,few,TGTGCCAGCAGCGTCCGAGGGGTATATGGCTACACCTTC,CASSVRGVYGYTF
TRBJ1-2,TRBV29-1,-,few,TGCAGCTCTCTTACCGAGGGCGGCTACACCTTC,CSSLTEGGYTF
TRBJ1-1,TRBV29-1,TRBD1,few,TGCAGCGTTGCGGACAGGGGTCTCACTGAAGCTTTCTTT,CSVADRGLTEAFF
TRBJ2-3,TRBV2,-,once,TGTGCCACCCGGACGGGTTCAATCGGAGATACGCAGTATTTT,CATRTGSIGDTQYF
TRBJ2-2,TRBV20-1,TRBD1,few,TGCAGTGCGGGGGACAGGATAAACACCGGGGAGCTGTTTTTT,CSAGDRINTGELFF
TRBJ1-2,TRBV11-2,-,few,TGTGCCAGCAGCTCCTCGACGGCTAACTATGGCTACACCTTC,CASSSSTANYGYTF